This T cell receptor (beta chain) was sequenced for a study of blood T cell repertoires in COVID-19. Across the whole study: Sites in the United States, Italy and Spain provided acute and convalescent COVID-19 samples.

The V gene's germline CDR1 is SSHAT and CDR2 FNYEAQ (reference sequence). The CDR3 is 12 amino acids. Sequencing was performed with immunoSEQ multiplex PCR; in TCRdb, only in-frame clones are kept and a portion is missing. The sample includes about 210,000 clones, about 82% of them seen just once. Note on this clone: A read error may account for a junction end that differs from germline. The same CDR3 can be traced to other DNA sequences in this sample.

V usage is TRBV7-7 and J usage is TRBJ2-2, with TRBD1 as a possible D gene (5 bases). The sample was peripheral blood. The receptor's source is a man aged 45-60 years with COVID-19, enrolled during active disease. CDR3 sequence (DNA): TGTGCTAGCAGCCAGCAGGGCGGGGAGCTGTTTTTT. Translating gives CASSQQGGELFF.